This T cell receptor (beta chain) was retrieved from a study of CD8 T cells in Susac syndrome. V lost 8 bases, J lost 6 bases, and 10 bases lay in between. The CDR3 length is 10 residues. The germline CDR1 and CDR2 sequences are SQVTM and ANQGSEA. CD8+ and CD4+ T cells from blood underwent TCR beta sequencing, which was carried out in a high-throughput format. Negative isolation was used for CD8+ and CD4+ T cells, and FACS enrichment was applied to TEMRA cells. A quantity of about 0.5 to 1 ug RNA underwent reverse transcription using random hexamers. TCRdb reprocessed the immunoSEQ multiplex PCR reads with MiXCR, giving one entry per CDR3 protein. Altogether a few hundred thousand distinct CDR3 sequences are present, roughly 94% being singletons, with the ten largest covering just over 0.08%.

The chain employs TRBV29-1 and TRBJ1-2; tentative D call: TRBD1 (6 bases). This TCR came from a human donor with multiple sclerosis. Source material: CD4+ T cells from PBMCs. CDR3 residues: CSTGTDGYTF. In nucleotides, the CDR3 is TGCAGCACAGGGACGGATGGCTACACCTTC.